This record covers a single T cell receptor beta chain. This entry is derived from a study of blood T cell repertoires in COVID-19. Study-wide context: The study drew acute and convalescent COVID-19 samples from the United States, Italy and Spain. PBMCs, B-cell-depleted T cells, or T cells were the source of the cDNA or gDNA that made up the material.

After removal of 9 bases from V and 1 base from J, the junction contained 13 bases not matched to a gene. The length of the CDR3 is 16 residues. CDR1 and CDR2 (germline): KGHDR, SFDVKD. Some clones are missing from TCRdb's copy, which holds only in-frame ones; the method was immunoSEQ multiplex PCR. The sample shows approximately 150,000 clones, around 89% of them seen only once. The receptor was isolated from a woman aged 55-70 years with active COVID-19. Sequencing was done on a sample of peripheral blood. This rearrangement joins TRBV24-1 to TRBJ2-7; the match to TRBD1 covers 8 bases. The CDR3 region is CATLPTAGGVSYEQYF. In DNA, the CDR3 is TGTGCCACCCTCCCGACGGCAGGGGGCGTATCCTACGAGCAGTACTTC.